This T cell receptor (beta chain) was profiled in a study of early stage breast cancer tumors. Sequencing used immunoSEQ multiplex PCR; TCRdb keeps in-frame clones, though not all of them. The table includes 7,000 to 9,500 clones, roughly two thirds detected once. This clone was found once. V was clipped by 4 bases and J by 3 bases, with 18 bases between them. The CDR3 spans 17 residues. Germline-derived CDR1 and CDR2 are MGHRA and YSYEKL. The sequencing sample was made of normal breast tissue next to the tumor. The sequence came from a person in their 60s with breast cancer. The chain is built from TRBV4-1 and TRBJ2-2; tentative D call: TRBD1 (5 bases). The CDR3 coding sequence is TGCGCCAGCAGCCTACCTTCACAGGCAGGGTACACCGGGGAGCTGTTTTTT. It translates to CASSLPSQAGYTGELFF.